The entry that follows covers one T cell receptor (beta chain) sequence. Its antigen is currently unknown. The sample comes from a study of PD-1 blockade in classical Hodgkin lymphoma. The study, taken as a whole, reports: Researchers reported that CD4+ TCR diversity, though not CD8+, rose significantly by C4D1.

The CDR3 contains 13 residues. Trimming shortened V by 1 base and J by 7 bases, and 10 bases separated the two germline ends. Germline CDR1 is KGHSH and CDR2 is LQKENI. Time point noted: cycle 4 day 1 (C4D1), after more than 5 weeks of nivolumab. Each of the patients experienced relapse following autologous stem cell transplantation, and their brentuximab vedotin exposure differed. The study recorded best responses of complete response, partial response or progressive disease. Sequencing used immunoSEQ multiplex PCR; TCRdb keeps in-frame clones, though not all of them. Here the sample spans fewer than 95,000 clones, about 83% being singletons.

The genes are TRBV18 and TRBJ1-1, with D possibly TRBD1 on 6 matching bases. This sequence originates from a human donor with classical Hodgkin lymphoma. Material: peripheral blood mononuclear cells (PBMCs), obtained before the fourth cycle of nivolumab. The CDR3 nucleotides read TGTGCCAGCTCACCACGGGACATTTATGAAGCTTTCTTT. This codes for CASSPRDIYEAFF. Together with reference TRBV18 and TRBJ1-1, the CDR3 gives the full variable domain: NAGVMQNPRHLVRRRGQEARLRCSPMKGHSHVYWYRQLPEEGLKFMVYLQKENIIDESGMPKERFSAEFPKEGPSILRIQQVVRGDSAAYFCASSPRDIYEAFFGQGTRLTVV.